This TCR beta chain was retrieved from a study of blood T cells in healthy people across ages. Together with a sample-barcoded 5' primer, a J-beta primer mix was included in a second PCR lasting about 6 to 11 cycles. A single record per CDR3 protein comes from TCRdb applying MiXCR to the 5' RACE reads. The sample includes around 800,000 distinct CDR3 sequences, 62% of them seen just once. This clonotype was counted between two and nine times. The V end lost 7 bases, the J end lost 8 bases, and 12 bases lay between the germline ends. CDR1 is ENHRY and CDR2 is SYGVKD in the germline V gene. The CDR3 extends over 13 amino acids.

This receptor was identified in a young man in good health. Sequenced sample: blood. The chain combines TRBV10-3 with TRBJ1-6, with D hard to call. As DNA, the CDR3 is TGTGCCATCAATCCACACGAAGATTCACCCCTCCACTTT. Its translation: CAINPHEDSPLHF.